This TCR beta chain was identified during a study of blood T cell repertoires in COVID-19. Study overall: Acute-phase and convalescent COVID-19 samples originated in the United States, Italy and Spain. T cells, B-cell-depleted T cells, or PBMCs supplied cDNA or gDNA.

Enrolment of Seattle patients took place during active infection, and they were followed longitudinally. Per the study methods: Estimated nucleated cell counts came from reference gene primer amplification. The repertoire was sequenced with immunoSEQ multiplex PCR; TCRdb's copy has only in-frame clones and lacks some. The V and J calls and clone size were taken over from that table, and D and trimming were inferred from the DNA. The table lists approximately 60,000 clones, about nine tenths of them singletons. J was trimmed by 3 bases and V by 6 bases; bases with no gene match: 15. CDR3 length: 17 residues. Per the germline V gene, CDR1 is LNHDA and CDR2 is SQIVND (reference sequence).

The source material was peripheral blood. The rearrangement uses TRBV19 and TRBJ1-2; 8 bases match TRBD1. The receptor was derived from a woman older than 75 with COVID-19, enrolled during active disease. This CDR3 reads CASRSLSPGQEHYGYTF. The CDR3 DNA reads TGTGCCAGTAGGTCATTATCTCCGGGACAGGAGCACTATGGCTACACCTTC.